This TCR beta chain was obtained from a study of T-cell reconstitution after alpha-beta-depleted transplantation in children. The germline V gene encodes CDR1 SGHTS and CDR2 YDEGEE. This CDR3 contains 14 residues. Trimming took off 1 base at V and 4 bases at J, with 11 bases between the two ends. During its preparation, the TCRbeta library received unique molecular identifiers. Each CDR3 protein gets one entry after TCRdb re-called the PCR reads with MiXCR. The repertoire includes 350,000 to 450,000 distinct CDR3 sequences, roughly 14% of them detected once, and around 4.5% sits in the top ten. This sample comprised PBMCs, obtained from the stem cell graft. The rearrangement joins TRBV5-8 to TRBJ1-1; a possible D gene is TRBD1 (6 bases). The TCR originated in a human donor who donated a stem cell graft to a child with Fanconi anemia. CDR3 sequence (DNA): TGTGCCAGCAGCTTGTACCAGGGGTTCACTGAAGCTTTCTTT. It yields the protein CASSLYQGFTEAFF.